This T cell receptor beta chain was recorded in a study of blood T cell repertoires in COVID-19. At the level of the study: PBMCs, B-cell-depleted T cells, or T cells provided the cDNA or gDNA that made up the material.

The sample holds a few counts of this clone. Under the authors' procedure: Researchers report that nucleated cell counts were estimated from reference gene primer amplification. Sequencing used immunoSEQ multiplex PCR; TCRdb keeps in-frame clones, though not all of them. That table gives V, J and clone size, and the DNA gave D and trimming. The top ten hold about 9.4% of the sample, which has more than 300,000 clones, approximately 89% seen once. The CDR3 length is 12 residues. CDR1 SGHTA and CDR2 FQGNSA come from the germline V gene. The V and J ends lost 2 bases and 7 bases respectively, with 6 bases between them. All enrollees were about 18 to 89 years old and from around 25 US areas.

The origin of this receptor is a woman aged 25 to 39 who had recovered from COVID-19. The chain combines TRBV7-2 with TRBJ2-1; tentatively, D is TRBD2 (5 bases). Sequencing input: PBMCs or T cells enriched from blood (not recorded which). Written as DNA, the CDR3 is TGTGCCAGCAGCTTATGGAGGAATGAGCAGTTCTTC. This codes for CASSLWRNEQFF.